The 5 T cell receptor beta chains given below trace back to one sample, sequenced in a study of blood T cell repertoires in COVID-19. The assay was immunoSEQ multiplex PCR, and TCRdb's table has in-frame clones only and misses some. The table includes roughly 150,000 clones, approximately 95% detected once. Sequences were obtained from peripheral blood. Receptor source: a woman aged 55 to 70 with COVID-19, enrolled during active disease.

The V gene is TRBV11-2, the J gene TRBJ2-3; D not resolved. This CDR3 is 14 amino acids long. The V gene lost 5 bases and the J gene lost 4 bases, with 13 bases spanning the gap. Germline loops: CDR1 SGHAT, CDR2 FQNNGV. The CDR3, as DNA: TGTGCCAGCAGCCCATCTCGGGTGGCAGATACGCAGTATTTT. Translating it yields CASSPSRVADTQYF.

The chain combines TRBV3-1 (or the pseudogene TRBV3-2) with TRBJ1-6; no definite D call. CDR3 length: 16 amino acids. V lost 1 base to trimming and J lost 3 bases, with 10 bases between them. Germline-derived CDR1 and CDR2 are LGHDT and YNNKEL (reference sequence). The CDR3 DNA follows: TGTGCCAGCAGCCAAGCCCCAGAAAGCTATAATTCACCCCTCCACTTT. Translated: CASSQAPESYNSPLHF.

The V and J genes are TRBV5-8 and TRBJ1-1; maybe TRBD1 (5 bases). Per the germline V gene, CDR1 is SGHTS and CDR2 is YDEGEE. This CDR3 has 14 residues. V was cut by 0 bases and J by 0 bases, with 6 bases left in between. The CDR3 here is CASSLGQMNTEAFF. CDR3 bases: TGTGCCAGCAGCTTGGGACAGATGAACACTGAAGCTTTCTTT.

The chain is built from TRBV20-1 and TRBJ2-3, with 11 positions matching TRBD2. The V gene's germline CDR1 is DFQATT and CDR2 SNEGSKA (reference sequence). The CDR3 runs to 16 residues. Germline trimming cut 3 bases from V and 4 bases from J; bases unmatched to any gene: 9. CDR3 in DNA: TGCAGTGCTAGTATTAGCGGGGGGGCGTGGGCAGATACGCAGTATTTT. It encodes CSASISGGAWADTQYF.

The CDR3 coding sequence is TGTGCCAGCAGTTACCAGGGATACGATTCACCCCTCCACTTT. This encodes CASSYQGYDSPLHF. The rearrangement links TRBV6-6 to TRBJ1-6; a weak D match, TRBD1 (5 bases). Germline V lookup: CDR1 MNHNY, CDR2 SVGAGI (reference sequence). This CDR3 has 14 amino acids. Between the trimmed V and J ends, which lost 2 bases and 8 bases, there was a span of 10 bases.